This is a list of T cell receptor beta chains from one sample in a study of low-dose radiotherapy and immunotherapy resistance in tumors. TCRdb reprocessed the reads via MiXCR and lists one record per CDR3 protein. The sample lists tens of thousands of distinct CDR3 sequences; under 9.5% were seen once. The sample consisted of PBMCs, taken before treatment. Source of these receptors: a male donor with prostate cancer. Both conserved end residues are part of each CDR3. The D gene is left open where the match is weak. Size tells how often a clone was seen (once, few, many) or the class of an expanded clone, and some rows leave it out.

j_gene | d_gene | abundance | v_gene | CDR3nt | CDR3aa
TRBJ2-2 | NA | many | TRBV7-3 | TGTGCCAGCAGGCCCGGGCCGAACACCGGGGAGCTGTTTTTT | CASRPGPNTGELFF
TRBJ1-2 | TRBD1 | many | TRBV30 | TGTGCCTGGAGTGTCCAGGGGGTATTTGGCTACACCTTC | CAWSVQGVFGYTF
TRBJ2-3 | NA | many | TRBV29-1 | TGCAGCGTAATCTTTACAGATACGCAGTATTTT | CSVIFTDTQYF
TRBJ2-1 | NA | many | TRBV25-1 | TGTGCCAGCAGTGATCCCGGACAGTACAATGAGCAGTTCTTC | CASSDPGQYNEQFF
TRBJ2-7 | NA | many | TRBV5-1 | TGCGCCAGCAGCCAAGGGTTTACCTACGAGCAGTACTTC | CASSQGFTYEQYF
TRBJ1-5 | NA | many | TRBV18 | TGTGCCAGCTCACCACCCATGATAAATCAGCCCCAGCATTTT | CASSPPMINQPQHF
TRBJ2-5 | NA | many | TRBV29-1 | TGCAGCGTTGAAAACAGGCTGAGGAAGGAGACCCAGTACTTC | CSVENRLRKETQYF
TRBJ2-6 | NA | many | TRBV7-2 | TGTGCCAGCAGCTTATATGGACAGTTTGGGTCCTCTGGGGCCAACGTCCTGACTTTC | CASSLYGQFGSSGANVLTF
TRBJ2-3 | TRBD2 | many | TRBV5-1 | TGCGCCAGCTGCCAGTTAAGCGGGGATACAGATACGCAGTATTTT | CASCQLSGDTDTQYF
TRBJ2-2 | NA | many | TRBV4-1 | TGCGCCAGCAGCCAAGGGTTTTACACCGGGGAGCTGTTTTTT | CASSQGFYTGELFF
TRBJ2-3 | TRBD2 | many | TRBV6-6 | TGTGCCAGCAGGGTGGCGGGAGGCCTCACAGATACGCAGTATTTT | CASRVAGGLTDTQYF
TRBJ1-2 | NA | NA | TRBV30 | TGTGCCTGGAGTCGGCCCGCCGAAGGAGGCTACACCTTC | CAWSRPAEGGYTF
TRBJ2-5 | TRBD2 | many | TRBV28 | TGTGCCAGCCTGGGCGGGAGGGGAGGAGAGACCCAGTACTTC | CASLGGRGGETQYF
TRBJ1-5 | TRBD1 | many | TRBV28 | TGTGCCAGCAGTTCGACAGGGCCCTATAGGCCCCAGCATTTT | CASSSTGPYRPQHF
TRBJ1-5 | TRBD1 | many | TRBV20-1 | TGCAGTGCTTCCGGGACAGGCTCCTTTGGGGGCAATCAGCCCCAGCATTTT | CSASGTGSFGGNQPQHF
TRBJ2-2 | TRBD2 | many | TRBV19 | TGTGCCAGTAGACGGGCTGGAGCGGGACGGGGCACCGGGGAGCTGTTTTTT | CASRRAGAGRGTGELFF
TRBJ2-1 | NA | NA | TRBV24-1 | TGTGCCACCAGTGGGGGCGGAGGTCGGTACAATGAGCAGTTCTTC | CATSGGGGRYNEQFF
TRBJ2-1 | NA | many | TRBV6-8 | TGTGCCAGCAGTTACTCGACGGGGGTTCGGTTCTTC | CASSYSTGVRFF
TRBJ2-1 | TRBD2 | NA | TRBV6-6 | TGTGCCAGCAGTTCCCCTCCCGGGACTAGCGGGAGGGGTCAAGCCGAGTTCTTC | CASSSPPGTSGRGQAEFF
TRBJ2-2 | TRBD1 | many | TRBV19 | TGTGCCAGGACAGGGTATGGAAGGGGCCCTTGCACCGGGGAGCTGTTTTTT | CARTGYGRGPCTGELFF
TRBJ2-1 | NA | many | TRBV4-2 | TGTGCCAGCAGCCAATATAGCTTTGAGCAGTTCTTC | CASSQYSFEQFF
TRBJ2-1 | NA | many | TRBV12-3/TRBV12-4 | TGTGCCAGCAGTCAAAACAGGTACAATGAGCAGTTCTTC | CASSQNRYNEQFF
TRBJ2-3 | NA | many | TRBV9 | TGTGCCAGCAGCGTAGCAGTAGGGACAGATACGCAGTATTTT | CASSVAVGTDTQYF
TRBJ1-5 | TRBD1 | many | TRBV6-2/TRBV6-3 | TGTGCCAGCAGCCACCATTCTAACAGGGGGTCTCGGCAGCCCCAGCATTTT | CASSHHSNRGSRQPQHF
TRBJ2-1 | NA | many | TRBV11-2 | TGTGCCAGCAGCTCCCCAAGTACTTTCAATGAGCAGTTCTTC | CASSSPSTFNEQFF
TRBJ2-7 | TRBD1 | many | TRBV10-3 | TGTGCCATCAGTGACTCGGGACAGACCTACGAGCAGTACTTC | CAISDSGQTYEQYF
TRBJ1-5 | NA | many | TRBV19 | TGTGCCAGCCTCCCGGACACTAGCAATCAGCCCCAGCATTTT | CASLPDTSNQPQHF
TRBJ2-3 | NA | many | TRBV7-2 | TGTGCCAGCAGCTTAGGTTTCCAAGGGAATACGCAGTATTTT | CASSLGFQGNTQYF
TRBJ2-5 | NA | many | TRBV29-1 | TGCAGCGTTGAGGGAGGACTGGTACAAGAGACCCAGTACTTC | CSVEGGLVQETQYF
TRBJ2-1 | TRBD2 | NA | TRBV6-8 | TGTGCCAGCAGTTCATTAGGACTAGCGGGAGCTGTCAAAAGCTCCTACAATGAGCAGTTCTTC | CASSSLGLAGAVKSSYNEQFF
TRBJ2-1 | NA | many | TRBV7-9 | TGTGCCAGCAGAAGCCGGAGCTCCTACAATGAGCAGTTCTTC | CASRSRSSYNEQFF
TRBJ1-1 | TRBD1 | many | TRBV3-1 | TGTGCCAGCAGCCAAATGACAGGGAGGGGGAGCACTGAAGCTTTCTTT | CASSQMTGRGSTEAFF
TRBJ1-2 | NA | many | TRBV7-9 | TGTGCCAGCAGCTTGGTGACGGAAGGCTACACCTTC | CASSLVTEGYTF
TRBJ2-1 | TRBD2 | many | TRBV6-2/TRBV6-3 | TGTGCCAGTCTGGGACTAGCGATCTACAATGAGCAGTTCTTC | CASLGLAIYNEQFF
TRBJ2-2 | TRBD1 | few | TRBV14 | TGTGCCAGCAGCCATCCGTGGACAGGGGTGACCGGGGAGCTGTTTTTT | CASSHPWTGVTGELFF
TRBJ2-5 | NA | many | TRBV6-8 | TGTGCCAGCACTCGGGGGCCACAAGAGACCCAGTACTTC | CASTRGPQETQYF
TRBJ1-2 | NA | many | TRBV12-3/TRBV12-4 | TGTGCCAGCAGCTATGGGACGCTCAATTTCTCCTTC | CASSYGTLNFSF
TRBJ1-5 | NA | many | TRBV6-1 | TGTGCCAGCCGAAAGGATAGCAATCAGCCCCAGCATTTT | CASRKDSNQPQHF
TRBJ2-6 | NA | many | TRBV11-2 | TGTGCCAGCAGCTTTCAGGGAATTGGGGCCAACGTCCTGACTTTC | CASSFQGIGANVLTF
TRBJ2-3 | TRBD2 | many | TRBV9 | TGTGCCAGCAGCGTAGGTCTAGCGGGGGATACGCAGTATTTT | CASSVGLAGDTQYF
TRBJ2-1 | TRBD2 | many | TRBV5-1 | TGCGCCAGCAGCTTGATTGGGTCGGGAGGGCCGGAGCAGTTCTTC | CASSLIGSGGPEQFF
TRBJ2-1 | NA | many | TRBV20-1 | TGCAGTGCTAGAGGGGATGGTCATGAGCAGTTCTTC | CSARGDGHEQFF
TRBJ2-7 | NA | many | TRBV21-1 | TGTGCCAGCAGCAGGGTTAACTTTTTCCACGAGCAGTACTTC | CASSRVNFFHEQYF
TRBJ1-5 | NA | many | TRBV7-2 | TGTGCCAGCAGCTTTAAAAACAATCAGCCCCAGCATTTT | CASSFKNNQPQHF
TRBJ2-1 | NA | many | TRBV5-1 | TGTGCCAGCAGCTTGGTGGGGGGCTCCTACAATGAGCAGTTCTTC | CASSLVGGSYNEQFF
TRBJ1-5 | NA | NA | TRBV6-1 | TGTGCCAGCAGAGGGTCGGGCAATCAGCCCCAGCATTTT | CASRGSGNQPQHF
TRBJ2-7 | NA | many | TRBV29-1 | TGCAGCGTCCAGGGTTTCGACGAGCAGTACTTC | CSVQGFDEQYF
TRBJ1-1 | TRBD1 | many | TRBV5-1 | TGCGCCAGCAGCTGGTCCGGGACAGGGAGGACTGAAGCTTTCTTT | CASSWSGTGRTEAFF
TRBJ1-1 | TRBD1 | many | TRBV6-2/TRBV6-3 | TGTGCCAGCAAGAAAGGACAGGGGTCCGTGGACACTGAAGCTTTCTTT | CASKKGQGSVDTEAFF
TRBJ2-7 | NA | many | TRBV5-6 | TGTGCCAGCAGCTTGTACGCTAGCAGGTACGAGCAGTACTTC | CASSLYASRYEQYF
TRBJ2-1 | NA | many | TRBV6-2/TRBV6-3 | TGTGCCAGCAGTTACACCGGGAGTCTGGGTTTATTACTCAATGAGCAGTTCTTC | CASSYTGSLGLLLNEQFF
TRBJ1-5 | NA | many | TRBV6-2/TRBV6-3 | TGTGCCAGCACGGAAGGCAGTCAGCCCCAGCATTTT | CASTEGSQPQHF
TRBJ2-3 | TRBD2 | NA | TRBV3-1 | TGTGCCAGCAGCCTGACTAGCGGAGTGGGCACAGATACGCAGTATTTT | CASSLTSGVGTDTQYF